The 11 T cell receptor beta chains reported below all come from one sample, sequenced in a study of cytomegalovirus exposure and HLA in healthy donors. Primers included in the PCR were 60 Vbeta and 13 Jbeta primers. The table came from immunoSEQ multiplex PCR; TCRdb's copy has only in-frame clones and leaves some out. The sample contains about 200,000 clones, approximately 86% of which appear only once. The sequencing input was PBMCs. These TCRs come from a woman between 25 and 40 years old in good health and CMV-seronegative.

The rearrangement links TRBV6-5 to TRBJ2-7, with 7 bases aligning to TRBD2. Germline V CDR1 and CDR2: MNHEY, SVGAGI. This CDR3 has 14 amino acids. J was trimmed by 6 bases and V by 1 base; bases with no gene match: 6. The CDR3 loop is CASSYLTSMGEQYF. The CDR3 DNA is TGTGCCAGCAGTTACTTGACTAGCATGGGCGAGCAGTACTTC.

The chain joins TRBV28 to TRBJ2-7; D might be TRBD2 (7 bases). V lost 3 bases and J 0 bases, leaving 18 bases between the germline ends. The CDR3 covers 17 residues. CDR1 is MDHEN and CDR2 is SYDVKM in the germline V gene. The CDR3 nucleotides are TGTGCCAGCAGTTTGAGGGGGGGACGGGTGGGCTCCTACGAGCAGTACTTC. It is translated as CASSLRGGRVGSYEQYF.

This clone was seen only once. CDR3 region: CASRPGLAGDNIQYF. CDR3 DNA sequence: TGTGCCAGCAGGCCGGGACTAGCGGGAGATAACATTCAGTACTTC. The V call is TRBV28, the J call TRBJ2-4, with 14 nucleotides matching TRBD2. The CDR3 loop spans 15 amino acids. The ends lost 6 bases at V and 7 bases at J; junction bases unmatched: 5. Looked up from germline, CDR1 is MDHEN and CDR2 is SYDVKM.

This clone has only one observation. The rearrangement links TRBV28 to TRBJ1-1; no clear D gene. Germline CDR1 reads MDHEN; CDR2 reads SYDVKM. Trimming took off 4 bases at V and 1 base at J, with 13 bases between the two ends. The CDR3 consists of 15 residues. CDR3 region: CASSSYWARNTEAFF. CDR3 DNA sequence: TGTGCCAGCAGTTCCTACTGGGCCCGGAACACTGAAGCTTTCTTT.

The genes are TRBV5-5 and TRBJ2-2, with TRBD1 matching over 10 bases. This CDR3 is built from 18 residues. With V trimmed by 2 bases and J by 2 bases, 9 bases remained unmatched. Germline CDR1 reads SGHKS; CDR2 reads YYEKEE (reference sequence). The CDR3 coding sequence is TGTGCCAGCAGCTTAATCCTCTGGGACAGGGGTAACACCGGGGAGCTGTTTTTT. Translated: CASSLILWDRGNTGELFF.

The chain combines TRBV5-6 with TRBJ2-3; a possible D gene is TRBD2 (6 bases). With 5 bases removed from V and 0 bases from J, the gap between germline ends came to 13 bases. This CDR3 is built from 15 residues. The germline V gene encodes CDR1 SGHDT and CDR2 YYEEEE. This CDR3 reads CASRVGGASTDTQYF. In nucleotides, the CDR3 is TGTGCCAGCAGGGTCGGAGGGGCTAGCACAGATACGCAGTATTTT.

This CDR3 reads CASSLGQENQPQHF. DNA for the CDR3: TGCGCCAGCAGCTTGGGACAGGAGAATCAGCCCCAGCATTTT. V usage is TRBV5-1 and J usage is TRBJ1-5; D may be TRBD1 (6 bases). Trimming pared 0 bases from V and 4 bases from J, leaving 8 bases between. CDR3 length: 14 residues. Germline-derived CDR1 and CDR2 are SGHRS and YFSETQ. Based on the CDR3 plus reference TRBV5-1 and TRBJ1-5, the full variable domain is KAGVTQTPRYLIKTRGQQVTLSCSPISGHRSVSWYQQTPGQGLQFLFEYFSETQRNKGNFPGRFSGRQFSNSRSEMNVSTLELGDSALYLCASSLGQENQPQHFGDGTRLSIL.

The CDR3 coding sequence is TGTGCCAGCAGCACCTTCACAGGGGGAGCTGAAGCTTTCTTT. It specifies CASSTFTGGAEAFF. The rearrangement links TRBV5-4 to TRBJ1-1; TRBD1 matches at 8 bases. Germline values: CDR1 SGHNT, CDR2 YYREEE (reference sequence). Trimming at V came to 4 bases and at J to 6 bases, leaving 8 bases not matched to a gene. The CDR3 runs 14 residues.

V is TRBV5-6 and J is TRBJ2-7; TRBD2 matches 15 bases. The J segment lost 7 bases and the V segment lost 0 bases, leaving 5 bases of the junction unmatched. The CDR3 loop spans 16 amino acids. CDR1 is SGHDT, CDR2 YYEEEE, per germline. The CDR3 sequence is CASSLGTSGGAGEQYF. The CDR3 nucleotides read TGTGCCAGCAGCTTGGGGACTAGCGGGGGGGCGGGGGAGCAGTACTTC.

The rearrangement links TRBV6-1 to TRBJ2-7, with 8 bases matching TRBD1. The V gene end was trimmed by 4 bases and the J gene end by 6 bases; junction bases not matched to a gene: 8. CDR1 and CDR2 (germline): MNHNS, SASEGT. This CDR3 is built from 14 residues. The CDR3 sequence: CASSGQDRAREQYF. For the CDR3, the DNA is TGTGCCAGCAGTGGGCAGGACAGGGCGCGCGAGCAGTACTTC.

J is TRBJ2-5 and V is TRBV15, with unresolved D. Between the trimmed V and J ends, which lost 0 bases and 4 bases, there was a span of 9 bases. This CDR3 region has 14 residues. Germline values: CDR1 LNHNV, CDR2 YYDKDF (reference sequence). The CDR3 sequence is CATSRDVASETQYF. CDR3 bases: TGTGCCACCAGCAGAGATGTGGCTTCAGAGACCCAGTACTTC. The variable domain in full, completed from reference TRBV15 and TRBJ2-5, reads DAMVIQNPRYQVTQFGKPVTLSCSQTLNHNVMYWYQQKSSQAPKLLFHYYDKDFNNEADTPDNFQSRRPNTSFCFLDIRSPGLGDTAMYLCATSRDVASETQYFGPGTRLLVL.